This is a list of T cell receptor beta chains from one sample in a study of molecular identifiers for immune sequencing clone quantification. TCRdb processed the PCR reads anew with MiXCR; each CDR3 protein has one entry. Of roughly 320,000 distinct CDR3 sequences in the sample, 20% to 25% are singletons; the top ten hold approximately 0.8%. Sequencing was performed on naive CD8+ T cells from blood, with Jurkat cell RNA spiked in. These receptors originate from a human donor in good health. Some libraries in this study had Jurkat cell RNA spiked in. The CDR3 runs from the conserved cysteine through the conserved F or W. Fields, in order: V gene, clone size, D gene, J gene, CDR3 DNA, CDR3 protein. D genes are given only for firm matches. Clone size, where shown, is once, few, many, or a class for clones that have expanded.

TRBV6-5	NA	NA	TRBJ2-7	TGTGCCAGCAGTTCTGGGGGCCACGAGCAGTACTTC	CASSSGGHEQYF
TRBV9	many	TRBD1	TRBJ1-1	TGTGCCAGCAGCGTGGATTGGGGACAGGGGCCGAACACTGAAGCTTTCTTT	CASSVDWGQGPNTEAFF
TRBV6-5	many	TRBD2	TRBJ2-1	TGTGCCAGCAGTTACGTTTCTAGCGGGGGGGTTGAGCAGTTCTTC	CASSYVSSGGVEQFF
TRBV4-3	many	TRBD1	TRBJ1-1	TGCGCCAGCAGCTTGGGGACAGGGGGCGCGGGGAACACTGAAGCTTTCTTT	CASSLGTGGAGNTEAFF
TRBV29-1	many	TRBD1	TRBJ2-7	TGCAGCGTCAGGGACAGGGGAAGCTACGAGCAGTACTTC	CSVRDRGSYEQYF
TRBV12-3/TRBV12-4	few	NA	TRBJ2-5	TGTGCCAGCACCCCGGTGGGCCTTCAAGAGACCCAGTACTTC	CASTPVGLQETQYF
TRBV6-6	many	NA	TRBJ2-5	TGTGCCAGCAGTTATATTGCGGCACAAGAGACCCAGTACTTC	CASSYIAAQETQYF
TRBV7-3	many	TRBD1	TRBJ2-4	TGTGCCAGCAGCCCTGGGACAGGGGAGCTAACCAAAAACATTCAGTACTTC	CASSPGTGELTKNIQYF
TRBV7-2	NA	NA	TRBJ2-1	TGTGCCAGCAGCTTATTAGGACTGAGGGTCTCCTACAATGAGCAGTTCTTC	CASSLLGLRVSYNEQFF
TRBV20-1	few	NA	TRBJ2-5	TGCAGTGCTAGCGGTAGCGGCATCTCGGGGACCCAGTACTTC	CSASGSGISGTQYF
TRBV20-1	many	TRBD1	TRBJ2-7	TGCAGTGCTATCGGACAGGGGGTCCCCTACGAGCAGTACTTC	CSAIGQGVPYEQYF
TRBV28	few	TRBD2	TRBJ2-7	TGTGCCAGCAGGATTCTTAGCGGGGCTGTGTACGAGCAGTACTTC	CASRILSGAVYEQYF
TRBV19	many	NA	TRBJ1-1	TGTGCCAGTAGTATTAGTTCTGCCGGGACTGAAGCTTTCTTT	CASSISSAGTEAFF
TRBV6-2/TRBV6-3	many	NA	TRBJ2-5	TGTGCCAGCAGTTTTGGCAGAACCCCACGGACCCAGTACTTC	CASSFGRTPRTQYF
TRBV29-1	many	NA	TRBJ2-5	TGCAGCGTTGAAGTGCCAGGTTGGGCTGAGACCCAGTACTTC	CSVEVPGWAETQYF
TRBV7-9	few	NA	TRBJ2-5	TGTGCCAGCAGCCATCCCCAGTACCAAGAGACCCAGTACTTC	CASSHPQYQETQYF
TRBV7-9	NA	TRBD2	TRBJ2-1	TGTGCCAGCAGCCCGCCTAGCGGGGCCTCCTACAATGAGCAGTTCTTC	CASSPPSGASYNEQFF
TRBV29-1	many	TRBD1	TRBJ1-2	TGCAGCGTTGTGGGACAGGGGGTCTCCCCCGAGGGCTATGGCTACACCTTC	CSVVGQGVSPEGYGYTF
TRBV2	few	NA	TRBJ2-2	TGTGCCAGCAGTGGCAACAGCTACACCGGGGAGCTGTTTTTT	CASSGNSYTGELFF
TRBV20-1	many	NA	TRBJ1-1	TGCAGTGTCGGGGAGGACATCATGAACACTGAAGCTTTCTTT	CSVGEDIMNTEAFF
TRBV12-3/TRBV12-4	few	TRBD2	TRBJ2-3	TGTGCCACCAAGTCCCTTGTGGGGGGGGGCACAGATACGCAGTATTTT	CATKSLVGGGTDTQYF
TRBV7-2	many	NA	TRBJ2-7	TGTGCCAGCAGCTTAGGTGAGGCCCACTACGAGCAGTACTTC	CASSLGEAHYEQYF
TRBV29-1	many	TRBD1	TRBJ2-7	TGCAGCGCCGAGGGACAGAACTCCTACGAGCAGTACTTC	CSAEGQNSYEQYF
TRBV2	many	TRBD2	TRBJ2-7	TGTGCCAGCAGTGAATGGTTCGGGGGGACCTACGAGCAGTACTTC	CASSEWFGGTYEQYF
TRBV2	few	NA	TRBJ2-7	TGTGCCAGCAGTGACCGCCCAGGGTCCTACGAGCAGTACTTC	CASSDRPGSYEQYF
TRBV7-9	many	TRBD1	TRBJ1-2	TGTGCCAGCAGCCTGGGACAGCGAAACTATGGCTACACCTTC	CASSLGQRNYGYTF
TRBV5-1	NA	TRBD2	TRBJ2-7	TGCGCCAGCAGCCCCTCTAGCGGGAACTCCTACGAGCAGTGCTTC	CASSPSSGNSYEQCF
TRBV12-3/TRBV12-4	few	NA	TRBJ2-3	TGTGCCAGCAGTCCAGGGACGTCGGATACGCAGTATTTT	CASSPGTSDTQYF
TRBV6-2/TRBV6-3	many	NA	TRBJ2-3	TGTGCCAGCAGTTACACCTACGATACGCAGTATTTT	CASSYTYDTQYF